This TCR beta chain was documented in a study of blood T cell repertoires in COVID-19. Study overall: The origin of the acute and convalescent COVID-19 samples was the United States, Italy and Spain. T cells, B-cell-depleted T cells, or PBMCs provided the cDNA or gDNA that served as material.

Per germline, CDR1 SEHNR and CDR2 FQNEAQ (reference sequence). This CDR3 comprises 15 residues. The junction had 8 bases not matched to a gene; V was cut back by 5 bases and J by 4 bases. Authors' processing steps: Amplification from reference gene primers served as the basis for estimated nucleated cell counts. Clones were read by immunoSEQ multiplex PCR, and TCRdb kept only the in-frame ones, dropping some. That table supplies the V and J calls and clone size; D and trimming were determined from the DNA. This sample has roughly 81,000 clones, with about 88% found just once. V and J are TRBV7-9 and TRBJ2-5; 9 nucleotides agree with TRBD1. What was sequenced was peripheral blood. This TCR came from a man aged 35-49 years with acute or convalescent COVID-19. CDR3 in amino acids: CASSMPGQGGETQYF. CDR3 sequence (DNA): TGTGCCAGCAGCATGCCGGGACAGGGAGGAGAGACCCAGTACTTC.